The present T cell receptor beta chain was sequenced within a study of beta chain features in type 1 diabetes. Study-level results: Fewer insertions but more deletions were seen at VDJ junctions in type 1 diabetes patients. Across all four CD4+ subsets, people with type 1 diabetes showed modestly shorter TCRB CDR3s.

Note on this clone: Its antigen remains unknown.

Expressed TCRB transcripts were sequenced, since all the RNA that had been isolated was reverse transcribed. The protocol was immunoSEQ multiplex PCR, while the TCRdb copy is restricted to in-frame clones and leaves out a portion. The sample consists of around 140,000 clones, more than 9% of them appearing once. Losses at the gene ends were 4 bases for V and 4 bases for J; bases not matched to a gene: 4. Per germline, CDR1 SGHRS and CDR2 YFSETQ. CDR3 length: 14 amino acids. Every donor provided one heparinised blood draw, which averaged about 110 mL. The source is a man aged 18 to 29 in good health. The V and J genes are TRBV5-1 and TRBJ1-3; 8 bases are shared with TRBD1. Specimen: naive CD4+ T cells from blood. The CDR3 loop is CASSPGTGGNTIYF. CDR3 coding DNA: TGCGCCAGCAGCCCCGGGACAGGAGGAAACACCATATATTTT.